The clone carrying this T cell receptor beta chain has at least ten counts. The antigen remains undetermined. This entry belongs to a study of CD8 T cells in ankylosing spondylitis. Overall study results and limits: Earlier reports found some motif variants in synovial fluid and blood in reactive arthritis. Ankylosing spondylitis blood appeared to be characterized by a TCR beta motif of several highly homologous variants. Enrichment of disease-linked clones was reportedly significant in matched ankylosing spondylitis synovial fluid.

The CDR3 sequence is 14 residues long. Trimming pared 5 bases from V and 2 bases from J, leaving 7 bases between. Using quantitative 5'-RACE with molecular barcodes, the authors made TCR beta libraries. MiXCR, applied by TCRdb to the 5' RACE reads, yields one record per CDR3 protein. The repertoire has over 95,000 distinct CDR3 sequences, roughly 8.3% of them found once; the top ten carry approximately 9.7%. This sequence joins TRBV12-3 or TRBV12-4 and TRBJ2-6; D not resolved. The source of this sequence is a male donor with ankylosing spondylitis or in good health (not recorded which). Material for sequencing was blood, either unsorted or a sorted T cell fraction (not recorded which). The CDR3 region is CASSPKAGANVLTF. In nucleotides, the CDR3 is TGTGCCAGCAGTCCCAAGGCTGGGGCCAACGTCCTGACTTTC.